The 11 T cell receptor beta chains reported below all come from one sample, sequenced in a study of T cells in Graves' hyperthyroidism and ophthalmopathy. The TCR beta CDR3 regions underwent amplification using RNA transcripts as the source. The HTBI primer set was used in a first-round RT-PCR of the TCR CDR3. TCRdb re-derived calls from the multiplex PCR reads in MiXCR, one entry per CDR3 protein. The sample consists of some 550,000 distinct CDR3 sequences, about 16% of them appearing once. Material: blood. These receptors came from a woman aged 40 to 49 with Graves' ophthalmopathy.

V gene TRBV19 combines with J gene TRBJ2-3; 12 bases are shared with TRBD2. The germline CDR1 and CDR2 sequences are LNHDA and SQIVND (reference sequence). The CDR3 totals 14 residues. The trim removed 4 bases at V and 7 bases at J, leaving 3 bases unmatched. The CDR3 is CASSTSGRAHTQYF. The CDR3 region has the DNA TGTGCCAGTAGTACTAGCGGGAGGGCCCATACGCAGTATTTT.

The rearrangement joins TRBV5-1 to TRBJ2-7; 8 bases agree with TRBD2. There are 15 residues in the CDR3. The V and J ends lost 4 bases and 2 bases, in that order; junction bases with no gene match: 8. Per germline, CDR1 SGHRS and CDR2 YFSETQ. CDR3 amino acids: CASSDTSGITYEQYF. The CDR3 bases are TGCGCCAGCAGCGATACTAGCGGTATAACCTACGAGCAGTACTTC.

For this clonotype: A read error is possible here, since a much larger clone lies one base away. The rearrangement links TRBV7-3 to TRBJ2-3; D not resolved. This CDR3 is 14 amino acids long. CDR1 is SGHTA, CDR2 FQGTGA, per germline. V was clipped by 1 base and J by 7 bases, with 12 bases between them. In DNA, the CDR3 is TGTGCCAGCAGCTTAAAGAGTACCGCAAATACGCAGTATTTT. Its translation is CASSLKSTANTQYF.

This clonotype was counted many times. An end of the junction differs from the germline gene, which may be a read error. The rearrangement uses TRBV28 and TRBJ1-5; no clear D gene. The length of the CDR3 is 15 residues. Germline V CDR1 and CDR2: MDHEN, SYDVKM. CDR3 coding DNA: TGTGCCAACAGTTTAGGTTGGGTTGGCAATCAGCCCCAGCATTTT. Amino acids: CANSLGWVGNQPQHF.

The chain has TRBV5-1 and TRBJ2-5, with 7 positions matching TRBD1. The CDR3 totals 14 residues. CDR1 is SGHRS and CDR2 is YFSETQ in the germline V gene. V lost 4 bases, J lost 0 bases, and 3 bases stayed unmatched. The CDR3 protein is CASSGGQDQETQYF. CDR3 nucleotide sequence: TGCGCCAGCAGCGGAGGACAGGACCAAGAGACCCAGTACTTC.

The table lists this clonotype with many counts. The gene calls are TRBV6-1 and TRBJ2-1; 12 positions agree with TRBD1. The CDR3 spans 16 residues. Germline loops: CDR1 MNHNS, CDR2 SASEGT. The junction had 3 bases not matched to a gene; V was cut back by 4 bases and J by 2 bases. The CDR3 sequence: CASSARDRGPYNEQFF. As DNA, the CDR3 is TGTGCCAGCAGTGCAAGGGACAGGGGGCCCTACAATGAGCAGTTCTTC.

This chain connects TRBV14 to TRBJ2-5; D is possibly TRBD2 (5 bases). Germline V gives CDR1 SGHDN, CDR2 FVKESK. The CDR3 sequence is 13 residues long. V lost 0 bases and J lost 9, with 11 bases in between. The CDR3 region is CASSQDVSGAQYF. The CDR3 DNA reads TGTGCCAGCAGCCAAGATGTCTCCGGGGCCCAGTACTTC.

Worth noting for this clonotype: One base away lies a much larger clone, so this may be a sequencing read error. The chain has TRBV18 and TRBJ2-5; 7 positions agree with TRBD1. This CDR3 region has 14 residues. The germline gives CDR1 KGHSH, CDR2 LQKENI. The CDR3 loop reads CASSHGTEQETRYF. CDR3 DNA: TGTGCCAGCTCCCACGGGACAGAACAAGAGACCCGGTACTTC.

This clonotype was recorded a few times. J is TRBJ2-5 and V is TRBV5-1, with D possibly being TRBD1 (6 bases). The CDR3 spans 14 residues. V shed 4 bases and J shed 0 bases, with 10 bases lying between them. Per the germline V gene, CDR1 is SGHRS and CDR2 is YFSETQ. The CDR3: CASSKRTDQETQYF. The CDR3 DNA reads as TGCGCCAGCAGCAAACGGACAGACCAAGAGACCCAGTACTTC. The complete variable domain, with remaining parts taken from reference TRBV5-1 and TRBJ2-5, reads KAGVTQTPRYLIKTRGQQVTLSCSPISGHRSVSWYQQTPGQGLQFLFEYFSETQRNKGNFPGRFSGRQFSNSRSEMNVSTLELGDSALYLCASSKRTDQETQYFGPGTRLLVL.

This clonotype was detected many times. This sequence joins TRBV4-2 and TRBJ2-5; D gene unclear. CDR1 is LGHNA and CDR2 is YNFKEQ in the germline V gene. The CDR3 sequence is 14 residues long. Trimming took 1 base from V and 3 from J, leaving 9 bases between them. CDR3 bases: TGTGCCAGCAGCCAAGCCGACGGAAAAGAGACCCAGTACTTC. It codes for CASSQADGKETQYF.

The CDR3 region is CASSYGTNANTGELFF. Written as DNA, the CDR3 is TGCGCCAGCAGCTACGGGACCAACGCGAACACCGGGGAGCTGTTTTTT. The rearrangement joins TRBV5-1 to TRBJ2-2; tentatively, D is TRBD1 or TRBD2 (5 bases each). The germline V gene encodes CDR1 SGHRS and CDR2 YFSETQ. The CDR3 loop spans 16 amino acids. V lost 3 bases, J lost 0 bases, and 12 bases lay in between.